Here is one T cell receptor beta chain with its context. Its antigen is unidentified. Germline V gives CDR1 SGHVS, CDR2 FNYEAQ. The CDR3 has 17 residues. This sample stems from a study of CXCR3-negative and CXCR3-positive naive CD8 T cells. About the research overall: Libraries each contributed about 1.5 +/- 0.3 million TRB reads, for around 140 million in total.

TRB cDNA libraries were made by UMI-labeled 5' RACE. TCRdb re-called the 5' RACE reads and shows each CDR3 protein once, DNA omitted. The sample totals tens of thousands of distinct CDR3 sequences. Study outcomes and limitations: Similarly elevated diversity marked both naive subsets, with memory CD8+ cells showing far lower diversity. Similar TRBV-TRBJ usage characterized naive CXCR3-negative and CXCR3-positive cells; memory cells differed.

The TCR sequence derives from a human donor in good health. Some clones in this sample may be carry-over from other donors' samples. The sequencing input was naive CXCR3- CD8+ T cells from blood. As to subset: CD45RO-CCR7+CD27+CD95- naive CD8+ T cells lacking CXCR3 (TNR3-). The chain uses TRBV7-6 and TRBJ2-2; TCRdb returns TRBD2, unconfirmable since there is no DNA. CDR3 residues: CASSLGLAGTNTGELFF.